This T cell receptor (beta chain) was identified during a study of shared clonotypes between healthy human individuals. The wider study: Per donor, three plates held CD4 naive cells, three held CD4 memory, two held CD8 naive and one held CD8 memory.

Worth noting for this clone: Its target is not known.

Study outcomes and limitations: Larger richness was generally estimated for naive than memory subsets. Since donors were few, the genetic and exposure-history diversity represented was limited.

The data were produced by immunoSEQ multiplex PCR, yet TCRdb's version contains in-frame clones alone and is incomplete. The table shows about 79,000 clones, with about 63% occurring only once. Germline CDR1 reads MDHEN; CDR2 reads SYDVKM. Trimming took 4 bases from V and 0 from J, leaving 6 bases between them. The CDR3 contains 14 residues. The chain carries TRBV28 and TRBJ2-2; no clear D. The sample consisted of memory CD8+ T cells sorted from blood. Regarding subset: CD45RO+ cells pooled with CCR7-negative TemRA cells. The sequence was obtained from a man aged 25-40 years in good health. Here the CDR3 reads CASSWEPNTGELFF. CDR3 nucleotide sequence: TGTGCCAGCAGTTGGGAACCGAACACCGGGGAGCTGTTTTTT. The full variable domain, its missing parts supplied by reference TRBV28 and TRBJ2-2, is DVKVTQSSRYLVKRTGEKVFLECVQDMDHENMFWYRQDPGLGLRLIYFSYDVKMKEKGDIPEGYSVSREKKERFSLILESASTNQTSMYLCASSWEPNTGELFFGEGSRLTVL.